This T cell receptor beta chain was profiled in a study of cytomegalovirus exposure and HLA in healthy donors (dated by TCRdb to the late 2010s). Broadly, across the study: In an earlier analysis of roughly 590 of the donors, less than 350 Gb of sequence data and 120 million or so unique TCR beta sequences from some 170 million T cells were reported. Using immunosequencing, the study profiled T cell repertoires from about 650 subjects and related those repertoires to cytomegalovirus serostatus. An early release that covered about 600 HLA-typed donors contained 250 to 350 gigabases of sequencing data and around 80 million unique TCR sequences. Alongside the repertoire data, information on donor age, sex, ethnicity and CMV serostatus was compiled. Because of strong linkage in the cohort, roughly five DR-DQ haplotypes were treated as single units for association and clustering. To study patterns of TCR occurrence, a later analysis re-analyzed previously published TCR beta repertoires from around 660 donors and added high-resolution HLA genotyping. A later genetic analysis used genome-wide SNP genotypes for about three fifths of the 666 donors, treating that subset as a discovery cohort. The study aimed to test whether signatures of past pathogen exposure could be identified by cataloging public T cell receptors. An earlier analysis of more than 450 of the donors used high-throughput TCR beta sequencing to judge whether each TCR beta V gene segment behaved as functional or pseudogenic. High-throughput TCR immunosequencing, statistical association of individual TCRs with disease status, and machine learning were combined to predict cytomegalovirus infection status. HLA typing included class I and class II loci at four-digit resolution. All discovery cohort repertoires had been generated using a single sequencing platform. A separate validation cohort of about 110 different subjects was used in addition to the roughly 670-subject first cohort. Among about 370 genotyped donors of the cohort, an average of approximately 220,000 unique TCR beta nucleotide sequences was sequenced per donor, of which about 19% were non-productive. Typing coverage varied by locus: roughly 629-630 donors for A, B, C, DRB1 and DQB1; roughly 510 for DQA1; more than 600 for DPA1; more than 450 for DPB1. The later analysis used no new phenotypic data to find candidate immune exposures, relying instead on TCR beta sequences and their occurrence across donors. Of the roughly 390 genotyped donors, 81% were placed in the genetic ancestry cluster associated with self-reported Caucasian donors. The study at large found these results: Only TCR beta chains were sequenced in this cohort, and the absence of alpha or paired-chain data limited detectable features. In a later analysis, the rate of TCR association differed among HLA loci, with DRB1 alleles having the most associated TCRs and HLA-C alleles having the fewest. Strong co-occurrence of HLA alleles, especially DR and DQ, made assigning TCR associations to individual alleles difficult. Several of the top co-occurrence clusters appeared to be linked to parvovirus B19, influenza, CMV and Epstein-Barr virus, according to a later analysis. The presence/absence analyses assumed that sequencing depth was roughly uniform across donors, and that assumption may not be true. Most TCR sequences were observed very rarely across donors, whereas some public TCRs were present in many individuals. Compared with equally common non-associated chains, HLA-associated TCR beta chains in a later analysis were more clonally expanded and had lower generation probabilities. The classifier was reported to diagnose cytomegalovirus status with high specificity and sensitivity in both the original and validation cohorts. The authors suggested that the approach could potentially be generalized to other disease states and immunological phenotypes. In vitro tests confirmed that a few of the cytomegalovirus-associated TCR beta chains recognize cytomegalovirus antigens. Linkage disequilibrium might explain the correlated functional status among segregating V segments, but an unknown experimental factor could not be ruled out. Because HLA typing was missing for some donors at each locus, association tests included only the typed subset. A later genetic analysis associated a missense DCLRE1C variant with V-gene and J-gene trimming of TCR beta chains, and an independent cohort replicated the association. A cluster of highly shared sequence variants was judged likely to represent a technical artifact of the sequencing pipeline. Because the 87-base-pair reads could not distinguish some IMGT-functional V segments, including TRBV6-2 and TRBV6-3, those segments were excluded. A further reported finding was that TCR beta sequences accurately predicted the HLA-A and HLA-B alleles for most subjects in the first cohort. Some 16 rarely observed V segments, including chromosome 9 orphons, were excluded from the earlier analysis of several hundred of the donors because counts were too low. At a false discovery rate of 0.05, a later analysis linked some 18,000 TCR beta sequences to specific HLA alleles. A later analysis found that most CMV-associated TCR beta chains appeared HLA-restricted, with HLA associations seemingly driven largely by CMV exposure. Broadly in line with IMGT annotations, most TCR beta V segments showed up in productive rearrangements about 87% or about 30% of the time in an earlier analysis of several hundred of the donors. In the study, 150 to 200 TCR beta chains were listed as associated with cytomegalovirus. A later genetic analysis reported fewer N-insertions in productive TCRs among donors in an Asian-associated ancestry cluster than the roughly 670-donor mean. Immune exposure information for the cohort was limited to CMV serostatus.

Including the terminal cysteine and phenylalanine, the CDR3 comprises 14 residues. Here the CDR3 DNA is all that survives: 42 bases in frame from base 1. CDR1 SGHRS and CDR2 YFSETQ are derived from the germline V gene. The library was produced with the immunoSEQ multiplex PCR assay. A mixture of 60 forward primers for TCR Vbeta segments and 13 reverse primers for TCR Jbeta segments was used in the multiplex PCR. Amplification of the CDR3 region of rearranged TCR beta genes was performed with a multiplex PCR assay on genomic DNA. The amplified TCR beta libraries were sequenced on the Illumina HiSeq System as 87-base-pair reads. The authors' pipeline ran thus. Across the 670 or so repertoires, a later analysis counted 60 million to 90 million unique TCR beta chains, around 11 million of which were shared by at least two donors. Raw reads were error-corrected and collapsed into unique sequences by a nearest-neighbor algorithm in which closely related sequences were merged to remove PCR and sequencing errors. V, D and J gene segments were assigned by aligning CDR3 sequences to IMGT reference sequences. For a sequence to be retained, a match of at least six nucleotides to both a V gene segment and a J gene segment was required. Rearrangements were called productive when the CDR3 lacked stop codons and stayed in frame with V and J; all others were non-productive. Following IMGT convention, CDR3 was defined as the stretch from the second conserved V-encoded cysteine up to the conserved J-encoded phenylalanine. The earlier analysis of 500 to 600 of the donors excluded sequences that lacked an unambiguous match to a single V gene segment. An earlier analysis of around 600 of the donors classified V segments as functional when productive rearrangements were above 56.7% and as segregating when the standard deviation between donors was above 5%. A statistical classification framework was built for diagnosing cytomegalovirus status from the catalog of TCR beta chain sequences. In a later analysis, TCR nucleotide sequences were compared against IMGT/GENE-DB human TR gene sequences so that V and J genes could be assigned. The TCRdist pipeline was used in a later analysis to assign CDR3 sequences and most-parsimonious VDJ recombination scenarios. A later analysis defined each TCR beta chain by its CDR3 amino acid sequence plus V-gene family, and excluded reads lacking a unique V-gene family. In a later analysis, approximately 640 highly shared, low-generation-probability nucleotide sequences were removed to address suspected cross-contamination and a sequencing artifact. In a later analysis, a clonal expansion index was calculated for each public chain from normalized within-repertoire ranks of inferred template counts. A later analysis computed generation probabilities with a VDJ recombination model fitted to out-of-frame rearrangements, and checked the results against IGoR. In a later analysis, TCR-TCR, TCR-HLA and TCR-CMV co-occurrence was scored with hypergeometric tests, and a repertoire-size bias correction was applied to TCR pairs. In a later analysis, false discovery rates were estimated by permuting HLA or CMV assignments 20 times. In a later analysis, co-occurring TCRs were grouped with DBSCAN, and TCRdist sequence similarity was added when clustering was performed within HLA-allele-positive subsets. Repertoires with fewer than 30,000 or more than 120,000 public chains were left out of co-occurrence clustering, as were four to six repertoires with anomalous nucleotide sharing. TCRdb retrieved this table from immuneACCESS and kept in-frame rearrangements only. Not all clones are present; in checked studies, unresolved V genes account for under half, and no reason is known for the remainder. D and trimming were read from the DNA, whereas the V and J calls and clone size are those reported in that table. This sample comprises more than 140,000 clones, 60% to 80% of them detected only once. The ten largest clones capture more than 2.5% of the sample.

The cohort consisted of hundreds of healthy bone marrow donors. At the time of sampling, every cohort member was nominally healthy, though immune exposures that went unrecorded were likely present. The donor tested CMV seronegative and was one of the 352 seronegative cohort members. A peripheral blood sample was collected from each donor, and TCR beta sequencing was performed on peripheral blood mononuclear cells. Genomic DNA was extracted from the blood cell samples with the Qiagen DNeasy Blood Extraction Kit. A note on this clone: Which antigen it targets is not known. Qualities for individual bases were not recorded, and no much larger clone is one base off.

Material for sequencing was PBMCs. The chain is assembled from TRBV5-1 and TRBJ2-5, with TRBD2 identical over 10 junction bases. TRBJ2-7 matches the DNA end more closely, so the J call is doubtful. This clonotype was sampled from a middle-aged man in good health and CMV-seronegative. The nucleotide sequence reads TGCGCCAGCAGGGCTAGCGGGGGAAACTACGAGCAGTACTTC. Its translation reads: CASRASGGNYEQYF.